This is a list of T cell receptor beta chains from one sample in a study of vaccination effects on CD4 cells after COVID-19. Assay used: immunoSEQ multiplex PCR; TCRdb lists only in-frame clones, some missing. The sample holds 15,000 to 20,000 clones, about 76% seen once. Their antigens remain unidentified. Sequencing used CD4+ T cells from PBMCs cultured with SARS-CoV-2 spike peptides, obtained after COVID-19 vaccination. These TCRs come from a human donor who had a prior SARS-CoV-2 infection. The CDR3 runs from the conserved cysteine through the conserved F or W. Fields, in order: clone size, D gene, J gene, V gene, CDR3 DNA, CDR3 protein. D genes are given only for firm matches. Clone sizes are given selectively: once, few, many, or a class where the clone is expanded.

clone size: NA
D gene: NA
J gene: TRBJ1-1
V gene: TRBV2
CDR3 DNA: TGTGCCAGCAGTGAAAGTGGAGGGGGAGTCGGAGCTTTCTTT
CDR3 protein: CASSESGGGVGAFF

clone size: once
D gene: TRBD2
J gene: TRBJ2-3
V gene: TRBV5-4
CDR3 DNA: TGTGCCAGCAGCAATAGCGGGAGTAGTGCTAGCACAGATACGCAGTATTTT
CDR3 protein: CASSNSGSSASTDTQYF

clone size: NA
D gene: NA
J gene: TRBJ1-2
V gene: TRBV19
CDR3 DNA: TGTGCCAGTAGCGAAATAAACTATGGCTACACCTTC
CDR3 protein: CASSEINYGYTF

clone size: NA
D gene: NA
J gene: TRBJ1-1
V gene: TRBV5-6
CDR3 DNA: TGTGCCAGCAGCTTCTACAGTAGTTACACTGAAGCTTTCTTT
CDR3 protein: CASSFYSSYTEAFF

clone size: once
D gene: TRBD1
J gene: TRBJ2-3
V gene: TRBV28
CDR3 DNA: TGTGCCAGCAGTCGGGACAGCCTCACAGATACGCAGTATTTT
CDR3 protein: CASSRDSLTDTQYF

clone size: NA
D gene: NA
J gene: TRBJ1-1
V gene: TRBV7-9
CDR3 DNA: TGTGCCAGCAGCTTAGGGGCGCCGGGAAACACTGAAGCTTTCTTT
CDR3 protein: CASSLGAPGNTEAFF

clone size: few
D gene: TRBD2
J gene: TRBJ2-1
V gene: TRBV10-1
CDR3 DNA: TGCGCCACCTCGGGAGAACTAGCGGGAACAAACAATGAGCAGTTCTTC
CDR3 protein: CATSGELAGTNNEQFF

clone size: NA
D gene: TRBD1
J gene: TRBJ1-1
V gene: TRBV7-9
CDR3 DNA: TGTGCCAACGACAGGGGGTCCATGAACACTGAAGCTTTCTTT
CDR3 protein: CANDRGSMNTEAFF

clone size: medium-sized
D gene: NA
J gene: TRBJ2-5
V gene: TRBV7-2
CDR3 DNA: TGTGCCAGCAGCGAACCGGGACTGGGGACCCAGTACTTC
CDR3 protein: CASSEPGLGTQYF

clone size: NA
D gene: NA
J gene: TRBJ1-1
V gene: TRBV5-4
CDR3 DNA: TGTGCCAGCAGCTGGGCGGAGGGCCCGGTAGGGGCTTTCTTT
CDR3 protein: CASSWAEGPVGAFF

clone size: NA
D gene: NA
J gene: TRBJ2-1
V gene: TRBV18
CDR3 DNA: TGTGCCAGCTCACCAACGATGGGGGAATTGGGTGAGCAGTTCTTC
CDR3 protein: CASSPTMGELGEQFF

clone size: NA
D gene: NA
J gene: TRBJ1-5
V gene: TRBV5-6
CDR3 DNA: TGTGCCAGCAGCTCAGCCGGGAGGGAAAAGTATAATCAGCCCCAGCATTTT
CDR3 protein: CASSSAGREKYNQPQHF

clone size: few
D gene: NA
J gene: TRBJ1-2
V gene: TRBV6-1
CDR3 DNA: TGTGCCAGCAGTGAAGCTGGGGGAACCTACACCTTC
CDR3 protein: CASSEAGGTYTF

clone size: NA
D gene: TRBD1
J gene: TRBJ1-4
V gene: TRBV9
CDR3 DNA: TGTGCCAGCAGCGTAACAGGGGGCGTAGGTGAAAAACTGTTTTTT
CDR3 protein: CASSVTGGVGEKLFF

clone size: NA
D gene: TRBD2
J gene: TRBJ2-1
V gene: TRBV11-2
CDR3 DNA: TGTGCCAGCAGCTTGAGAACTAGCGGGACTAACAATGAGCAGTTCTTC
CDR3 protein: CASSLRTSGTNNEQFF

clone size: few
D gene: TRBD2
J gene: TRBJ2-7
V gene: TRBV2
CDR3 DNA: TGTGCCAGCAGTGGGCCGGGACTAGGGATTTCCTACGAGCAGTACTTC
CDR3 protein: CASSGPGLGISYEQYF

clone size: NA
D gene: TRBD1
J gene: TRBJ2-5
V gene: TRBV4-3
CDR3 DNA: TGCGCCAGCAGCCAAGATTGGGGCCGTGTGGACAGGGGAAGGCAAGAGACCCAGTACTTC
CDR3 protein: CASSQDWGRVDRGRQETQYF

clone size: NA
D gene: NA
J gene: TRBJ2-3
V gene: TRBV9
CDR3 DNA: TGTGCCAGCAGCGTAGCTAGCCGGGCAGATACGCAGTATTTT
CDR3 protein: CASSVASRADTQYF

clone size: NA
D gene: TRBD2
J gene: TRBJ2-2
V gene: TRBV12-5
CDR3 DNA: TGTGCTAGTGGTTTGGGGGGGGGCGGGGAGCTGTTTTTT
CDR3 protein: CASGLGGGGELFF

clone size: NA
D gene: NA
J gene: TRBJ1-4
V gene: TRBV29-1
CDR3 DNA: TGCAGCGTCCTGCCGTGGCAGGGTGATGAAAAACTGTTTTTT
CDR3 protein: CSVLPWQGDEKLFF

clone size: NA
D gene: TRBD2
J gene: TRBJ2-7
V gene: TRBV3-1/TRBV3-2
CDR3 DNA: TGTGCCAGTTCGACTAGCCAGGGCTACGAGCAGTACTTC
CDR3 protein: CASSTSQGYEQYF

clone size: NA
D gene: NA
J gene: TRBJ1-4
V gene: TRBV6-5
CDR3 DNA: TGTGCCAGCAGTTACGGTCGGACAGCAACTAATGAAAAACTGTTTTTT
CDR3 protein: CASSYGRTATNEKLFF

clone size: few
D gene: NA
J gene: TRBJ2-2
V gene: TRBV7-2
CDR3 DNA: TGTGCCAGCAGCTTAGGGTACACCGGGGAGCTGTTTTTT
CDR3 protein: CASSLGYTGELFF

clone size: NA
D gene: NA
J gene: TRBJ1-2
V gene: TRBV6-1
CDR3 DNA: TGTGCCAGCAGTTGGACGACCGATAACTATGGCTACACCTTC
CDR3 protein: CASSWTTDNYGYTF

clone size: NA
D gene: TRBD2
J gene: TRBJ2-3
V gene: TRBV6-6
CDR3 DNA: TGTGCCAGCAGTCTGGAGGGGGGACTAGCGGGAGGGCCGAGCACAGATACGCAGTATTTT
CDR3 protein: CASSLEGGLAGGPSTDTQYF

clone size: NA
D gene: NA
J gene: TRBJ1-2
V gene: TRBV4-3
CDR3 DNA: TGCGCCAGCAGCCAAGATTGGTCACAGGGATATGGCTACACCTTC
CDR3 protein: CASSQDWSQGYGYTF

clone size: NA
D gene: NA
J gene: TRBJ2-1
V gene: TRBV27
CDR3 DNA: TGTGCCAGCAGTTTATGGAGGCTCCATGAGCAGTTCTTC
CDR3 protein: CASSLWRLHEQFF

clone size: NA
D gene: NA
J gene: TRBJ1-2
V gene: TRBV19
CDR3 DNA: TGTGCCAGTAGTATTCTGGGCAGAGGCTACACCTTC
CDR3 protein: CASSILGRGYTF

clone size: NA
D gene: NA
J gene: TRBJ2-2
V gene: TRBV18
CDR3 DNA: TGTGCCAGCTCACCGAAGAACACCGGGGAGCTGTTTTTT
CDR3 protein: CASSPKNTGELFF

clone size: NA
D gene: TRBD1
J gene: TRBJ2-6
V gene: TRBV4-3
CDR3 DNA: TGCGCCAGCAGCCCCGACAGGGCAAGTGGGGCCAACGTCCTGACTTTC
CDR3 protein: CASSPDRASGANVLTF

clone size: NA
D gene: NA
J gene: TRBJ1-2
V gene: TRBV27
CDR3 DNA: TGTGCCAGCAGTTCACAGGAAAATAACTATGGCTACACCTTC
CDR3 protein: CASSSQENNYGYTF

clone size: few
D gene: NA
J gene: TRBJ1-1
V gene: TRBV19
CDR3 DNA: TGTGCCAGTAGTATTGGAGGGTGGTCGCCTGAAGCTTTCTTT
CDR3 protein: CASSIGGWSPEAFF

clone size: NA
D gene: TRBD2
J gene: TRBJ2-1
V gene: TRBV29-1
CDR3 DNA: TGCAGCGCTTCTAGCGGGAACTACAATGAGCAGTTCTTC
CDR3 protein: CSASSGNYNEQFF

clone size: NA
D gene: NA
J gene: TRBJ1-1
V gene: TRBV6-5
CDR3 DNA: TGTGCCAGCAGTTTGGTGGGGGACACTGAAGCTTTCTTT
CDR3 protein: CASSLVGDTEAFF

clone size: once
D gene: TRBD1
J gene: TRBJ2-7
V gene: TRBV5-6
CDR3 DNA: TGTGCCAGCAGCCGCGGGACAGGGGTCTACGAGCAGTACTTC
CDR3 protein: CASSRGTGVYEQYF

clone size: NA
D gene: NA
J gene: TRBJ2-1
V gene: TRBV2
CDR3 DNA: TGTGCCAGCAGTGAAGTGGGGAATGAGCAGTTCTTC
CDR3 protein: CASSEVGNEQFF

clone size: few
D gene: TRBD2
J gene: TRBJ2-1
V gene: TRBV9
CDR3 DNA: TGTGCCAGCAGCCCGACTAGCCCCGGTGAGCAGTTCTTC
CDR3 protein: CASSPTSPGEQFF

clone size: NA
D gene: TRBD2
J gene: TRBJ2-4
V gene: TRBV4-3
CDR3 DNA: TGCGCCAGCAGCCAGGTAGCGGGAGCCAAAAACATTCAGTACTTC
CDR3 protein: CASSQVAGAKNIQYF

clone size: NA
D gene: NA
J gene: TRBJ1-1
V gene: TRBV27
CDR3 DNA: TGTGCCAGCCTCAGGGCAGGGAGGACTGAAGCTTTCTTT
CDR3 protein: CASLRAGRTEAFF